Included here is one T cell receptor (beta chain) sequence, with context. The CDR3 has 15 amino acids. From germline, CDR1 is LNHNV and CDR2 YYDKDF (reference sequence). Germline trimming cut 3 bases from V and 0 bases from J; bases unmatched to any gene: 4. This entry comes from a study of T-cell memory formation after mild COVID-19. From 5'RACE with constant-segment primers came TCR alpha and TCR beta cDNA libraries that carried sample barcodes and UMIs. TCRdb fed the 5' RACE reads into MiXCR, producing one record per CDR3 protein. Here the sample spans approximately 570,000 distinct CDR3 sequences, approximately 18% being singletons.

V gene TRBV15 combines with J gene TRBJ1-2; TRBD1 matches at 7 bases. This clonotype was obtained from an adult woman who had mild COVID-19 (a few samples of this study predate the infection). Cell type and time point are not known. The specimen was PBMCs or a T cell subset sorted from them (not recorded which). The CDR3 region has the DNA TGTGCCACCAGCAGGGCAGGGGGTTCTAACTATGGCTACACCTTC. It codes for CATSRAGGSNYGYTF. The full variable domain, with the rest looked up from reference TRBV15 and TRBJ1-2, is DAMVIQNPRYQVTQFGKPVTLSCSQTLNHNVMYWYQQKSSQAPKLLFHYYDKDFNNEADTPDNFQSRRPNTSFCFLDIRSPGLGDTAMYLCATSRAGGSNYGYTFGSGTRLTVV.